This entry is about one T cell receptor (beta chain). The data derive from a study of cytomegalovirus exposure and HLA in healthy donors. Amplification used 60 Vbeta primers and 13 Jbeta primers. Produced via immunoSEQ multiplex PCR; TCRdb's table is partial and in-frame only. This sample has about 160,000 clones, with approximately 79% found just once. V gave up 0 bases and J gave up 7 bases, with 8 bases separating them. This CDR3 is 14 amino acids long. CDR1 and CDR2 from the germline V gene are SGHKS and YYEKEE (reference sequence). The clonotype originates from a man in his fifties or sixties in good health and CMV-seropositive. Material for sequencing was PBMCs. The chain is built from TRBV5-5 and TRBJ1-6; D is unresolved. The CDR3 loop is CASSLGRGNSPLHF. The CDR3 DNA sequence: TGTGCCAGCAGCTTGGGCAGAGGGAATTCACCCCTCCACTTT.